This T cell receptor (beta chain) came from a study of cytomegalovirus exposure and HLA in healthy donors. Study-level points and caveats: In the analysis, some V segments, TRBV6-2 and TRBV6-3 included, were excluded as indistinguishable. With later analysis, a missense DCLRE1C variant became linked to TCR beta V- and J-gene trimming.

CDR3 length: 13 residues. From germline, CDR1 is SNHLY and CDR2 FYNNEI. V was shortened by 7 bases and J by 4 bases, with 13 bases between the two germline ends. PCR involved 60 Vbeta and 13 Jbeta primers. Sequencing was performed with immunoSEQ multiplex PCR; in TCRdb, only in-frame clones are kept and a portion is missing. The data contain about 130,000 clones, about 80% of them seen just once; the ten biggest clones take up 1% to 1.5%. This clone was recorded a few times. The antigen is undetermined. The material sequenced was PBMCs. The chain carries TRBV2 and TRBJ1-1, with D perhaps matching TRBD1 (6 bases). This TCR derives from a man aged 45-65 years in good health and CMV-seronegative. The DNA for the CDR3 is TGTGCCAGCACAAGGGGGGGGAGCACTGAAGCTTTCTTT. As protein: CASTRGGSTEAFF.